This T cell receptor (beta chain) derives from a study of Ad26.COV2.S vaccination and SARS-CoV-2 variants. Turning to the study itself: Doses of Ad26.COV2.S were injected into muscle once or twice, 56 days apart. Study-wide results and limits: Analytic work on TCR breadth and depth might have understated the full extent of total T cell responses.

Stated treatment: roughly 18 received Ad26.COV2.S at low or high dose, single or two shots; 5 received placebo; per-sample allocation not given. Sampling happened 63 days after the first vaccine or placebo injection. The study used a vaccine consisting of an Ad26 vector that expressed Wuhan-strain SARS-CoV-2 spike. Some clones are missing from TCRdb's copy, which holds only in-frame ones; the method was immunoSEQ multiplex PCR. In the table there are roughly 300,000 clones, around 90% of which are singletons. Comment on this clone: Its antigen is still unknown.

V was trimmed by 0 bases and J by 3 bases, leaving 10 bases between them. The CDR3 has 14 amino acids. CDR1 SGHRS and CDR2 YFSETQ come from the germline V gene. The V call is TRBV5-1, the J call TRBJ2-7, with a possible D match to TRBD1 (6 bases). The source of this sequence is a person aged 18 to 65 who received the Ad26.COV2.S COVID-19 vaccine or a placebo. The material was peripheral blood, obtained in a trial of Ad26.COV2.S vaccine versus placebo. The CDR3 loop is CASSLEGVLYEQYF. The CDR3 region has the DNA TGCGCCAGCAGCTTGGAGGGGGTCCTCTACGAGCAGTACTTC.